This T cell receptor beta chain stems from a study of T cell responses to AZD1222 COVID-19 vaccine. About the research overall: It was second doses at about 4 or about 12 weeks that were pooled. Study-wide points: Repertoires were sampled only after the peak T cell response. Seropositive at baseline were only a handful of AZD1222 recipients.

About this clone: Its antigen is currently unknown.

CDR3 length: 13 amino acids. CDR1 and CDR2 (germline): KGHSH, LQKENI. The V and J ends lost 6 bases and 6 bases respectively, with 15 bases between them. The assay was immunoSEQ multiplex PCR, and TCRdb's table has in-frame clones only and misses some. In the table there are tens of thousands of clones, about 82% of which are singletons. The receptor was derived from an adult in good health. The chain joins TRBV18 to TRBJ2-7; tentatively, D is TRBD1 or TRBD2 (5 bases each). The source material was peripheral blood, sampled on day 0 of AZD1222 vaccination. The CDR3 coding sequence is TGTGCCAGCTCCCAAACGCAGGGAGCCGAGCAGTACTTC. Translation: CASSQTQGAEQYF.